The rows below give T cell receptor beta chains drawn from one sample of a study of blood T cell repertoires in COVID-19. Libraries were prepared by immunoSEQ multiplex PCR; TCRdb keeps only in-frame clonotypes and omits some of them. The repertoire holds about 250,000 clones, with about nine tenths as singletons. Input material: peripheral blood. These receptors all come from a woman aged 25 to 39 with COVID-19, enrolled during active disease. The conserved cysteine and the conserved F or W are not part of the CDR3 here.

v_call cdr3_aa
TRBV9 ASSEPGPNTEAF
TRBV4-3 ASSQVSQGVEKLF
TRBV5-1 ASSSGGAENGQY
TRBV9 ASSDGTGAYGYT
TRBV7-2 ASSSQLSNQPQH
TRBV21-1 ASEPRDWEYNEQF
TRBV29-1 SVITGIETEAF
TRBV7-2 ASSLLAGGGADTQY
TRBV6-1 ASSEFGGGGQETQY
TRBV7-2 ASSFPGGDTQY
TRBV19 ASSILGNTGELF
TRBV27 ASSPKDNYNEQF
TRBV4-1 ASSQGLRSVRTQY
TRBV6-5 ASTHQGPWDTEAF
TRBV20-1 SASSRDRGDSNEKLF
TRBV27 AVRGDAYEQY
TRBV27 ASRPTGTGETQY
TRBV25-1 ASSDPVHYGYT
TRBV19 ASSAIADTEAF
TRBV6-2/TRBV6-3 ASSSNRGSKNIQY
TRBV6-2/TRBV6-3 ASSYRSGTYNEQF
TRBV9 ASSPPGTSGIRSYNEQF
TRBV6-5 ASSYGAGGPRNEQF
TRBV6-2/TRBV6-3 ASSYSARNEKLF
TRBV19 ASKSERTADTGELF
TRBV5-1 ASSFGQRGGPWDLYEQY
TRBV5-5 ASSAGGGTGADTQY
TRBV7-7 ASSPGLAGDNEQF
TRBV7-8 ASSRGRENIQY
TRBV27 ASSLRGGRVSDTQY
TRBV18 ASSPGQGPLYGYT
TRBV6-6 ASSSGSSYNSPLH
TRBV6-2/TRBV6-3 ASRPGRGTEAF
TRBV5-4 ASSSGQLYSPLH
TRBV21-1 ASNGQGPTNTGELF
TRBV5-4 ASSMAGGQQF
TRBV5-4 ASSPDTPQETQY
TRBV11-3 ASTNKREGSDTQY
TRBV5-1 ASSLGGTIGTNEQF
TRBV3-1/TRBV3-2 ASSVSSGGQETQY
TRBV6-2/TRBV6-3 ASSPRRTGTGGYT
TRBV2 ASSEGVGGGLNTIY
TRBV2 ASADRGRSNEQF
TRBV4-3 ASSRRRADTQY
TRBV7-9 ASSLSPAGNEKLF
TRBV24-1 ATSASTGRGETQY
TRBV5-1 ASSVATANTGELF
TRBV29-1 SVEGRGPYEQY
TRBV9 ASSVLPGQGNSNEQF
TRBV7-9 ASSNRNGGGTEAF
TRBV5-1 ASSLEGVNQPQH
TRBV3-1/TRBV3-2 ASRRGEGHEQF
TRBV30 AWSPWGRGDYGGYT
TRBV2 ASSEDHSNEQF